This TCR beta chain was recorded in a study of T cell responses to AZD1222 COVID-19 vaccine. The wider study: Second-dose intervals of approximately 4 or approximately 12 weeks were pooled.

The length of the CDR3 is 13 residues. Germline-derived CDR1 and CDR2 are MNHEY and SMNVEV (reference sequence). V was trimmed by 0 bases and J by 8 bases, leaving 10 bases between them. Concerning this clone: The antigen is undetermined.

Study conclusions and caveats: Breadth and depth of Spike-specific TCRs rose after two AZD1222 doses. Regions left unmutated in variants are reportedly the target of nearly half of spike-specific TCRs.

The repertoire was sequenced with immunoSEQ multiplex PCR; TCRdb's copy has only in-frame clones and lacks some. The top ten clones hold 1.5% of a sample with more than 150,000 clones, approximately 90% of them seen once. The clonotype originates from an adult in good health. Sequenced here: peripheral blood, sampled on day 0 of AZD1222 vaccination. The gene calls are TRBV27 and TRBJ1-2; no reliable D call. Here the CDR3 reads CASSLSTGGGYTF. The CDR3 nucleotides read TGTGCCAGCAGTTTATCGACCGGAGGCGGCTACACCTTC.